The clone carrying this T cell receptor beta chain was recorded many times. Its antigen is not identified. At the time of active disease, bone marrow was collected from every patient. The source of the sample is a study of read filtering for tumor transcriptome and immune sequencing. Study background: R-ISS stage counts were about eight for I, roughly 15 for II, 6 or 7 for III. Transcriptome libraries were built from DNase-treated RNA. Points from the study as a whole: Even smaller IR-seq throughput identified most shared clonotypes.

Between the trimmed V and J ends, which lost 6 bases and 2 bases, there was a span of 19 bases. The CDR3 sequence is 15 residues long. The V gene's germline CDR1 is SQVTM and CDR2 ANQGSEA. This library used about 360 ng RNA and molecular barcoded adaptors spanning alpha/delta and beta/gamma chains. TCRdb reanalysed the reads using MiXCR and keeps one entry per CDR3 protein. In the table there are around 48,000 distinct CDR3 sequences, 15% to 20% of which are singletons. J is TRBJ2-5 and V is TRBV29-1; D ambiguous. Material: a population of CD138-negative cells sorted from bone marrow. The sequence derives from a donor aged 40 or over with multiple myeloma. The CDR3 sequence is CSVVLKTQTQETQYF. The DNA of the CDR3 is TGCAGCGTAGTACTCAAAACACAGACACAAGAGACCCAGTACTTC. Combining the CDR3 with reference TRBV29-1 and TRBJ2-5 gives the whole variable domain SAVISQKPSRDICQRGTSLTIQCQVDSQVTMMFWYRQQPGQSLTLIATANQGSEATYESGFVIDKFPISRPNLTFSTLTVSNMSPEDSSIYLCSVVLKTQTQETQYFGPGTRLLVL.